Described below is a single T cell receptor (beta chain) sequence and its context. Assay: immunoSEQ multiplex PCR; the TCRdb copy retains only in-frame clones and omits some. The table lists tens of thousands of clones, roughly 92% of them singletons. The entry originates in a study of T cell changes during pregnancy in multiple sclerosis. Trimming took 1 base from V and 0 from J, leaving 19 bases between them. Germline CDR1 reads LGHNA; CDR2 reads YSLEER. The CDR3 sequence is 19 residues long. The sequences come from peripheral blood, collected after pregnancy. The TCR was taken from a female donor with multiple sclerosis, enrolled in a pregnancy study. The chain uses TRBV4-3 and TRBJ1-3, with D perhaps TRBD1 (5 bases). This CDR3 reads CASSQGLKVDTGSGNTIYF. The CDR3 DNA is TGCGCCAGCAGCCAAGGTCTTAAAGTAGACACAGGCTCTGGAAACACCATATATTTT.